This T cell receptor (beta chain) was recorded in a study of cytomegalovirus exposure and HLA in healthy donors. Points from the study as a whole: Follow-up analysis later connected one missense variant in DCLRE1C with trimming of TCR beta V- and J-genes. Association with HLA alleles at 0.05 false discovery rate was found for 16,951 TCR beta sequences in a later analysis. According to the study, around 150 TCR beta chains were cytomegalovirus-associated.

Healthy bone marrow donors made up the donor group. This clone was counted once. Its antigen is unidentified. CDR1 is MRHNA and CDR2 is SNTAGT in the germline V gene. The CDR3 length is 15 residues. With 2 bases removed from V and 6 bases from J, the gap between germline ends came to 13 bases. PCR primers comprised 60 Vbeta and 13 Jbeta primers. Profiled with immunoSEQ multiplex PCR; TCRdb holds only in-frame clones, not every one. The data hold 55,000 to 80,000 clones, with 82% observed a single time. This TCR was recovered from a young man in good health and CMV-seronegative. The rearrangement uses TRBV6-4 and TRBJ2-2, with a possible D match to TRBD1 (5 bases). Sequencing was carried out using PBMCs. CDR3 amino acids: CASSDPRTRPGELFF. The CDR3 nucleotides are TGTGCCAGCAGTGACCCGAGGACACGCCCCGGGGAGCTGTTTTTT.